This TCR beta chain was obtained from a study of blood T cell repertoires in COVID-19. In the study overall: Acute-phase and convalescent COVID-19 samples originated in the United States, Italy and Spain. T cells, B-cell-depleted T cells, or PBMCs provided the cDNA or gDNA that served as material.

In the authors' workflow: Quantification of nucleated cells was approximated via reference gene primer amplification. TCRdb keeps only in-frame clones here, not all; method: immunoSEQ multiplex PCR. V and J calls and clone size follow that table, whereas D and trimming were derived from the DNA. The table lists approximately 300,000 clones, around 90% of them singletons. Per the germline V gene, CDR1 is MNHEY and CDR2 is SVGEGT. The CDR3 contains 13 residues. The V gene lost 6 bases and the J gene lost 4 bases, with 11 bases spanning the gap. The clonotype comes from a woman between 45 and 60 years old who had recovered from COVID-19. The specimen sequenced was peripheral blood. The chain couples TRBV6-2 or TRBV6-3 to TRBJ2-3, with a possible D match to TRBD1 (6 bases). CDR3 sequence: CASSLTGSDTQYF. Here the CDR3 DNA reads TGTGCCAGCAGCCTCACAGGGTCAGATACGCAGTATTTT.